This T cell receptor beta chain was observed in a study of blood T cell repertoires in COVID-19. V lost 0 bases to trimming and J lost 0 bases, with 6 bases between them. Looked up from germline, CDR1 is LGHNA and CDR2 is YNFKEQ. This CDR3 contains 15 residues. In Seattle, patients joined the study during active infection and were tracked longitudinally. TCRdb's copy holds only in-frame clones and misses some; the assay was immunoSEQ multiplex PCR. The data show roughly 230,000 clones, around 90% seen once. V and J are TRBV4-2 and TRBJ1-3; D unclear. Sequenced input: peripheral blood. The clonotype originates from an older woman with COVID-19, enrolled during active disease. CDR3 loop: CASSQESYSGNTIYF. CDR3 in DNA: TGTGCCAGCAGCCAAGAGTCTTACTCTGGAAACACCATATATTTT.